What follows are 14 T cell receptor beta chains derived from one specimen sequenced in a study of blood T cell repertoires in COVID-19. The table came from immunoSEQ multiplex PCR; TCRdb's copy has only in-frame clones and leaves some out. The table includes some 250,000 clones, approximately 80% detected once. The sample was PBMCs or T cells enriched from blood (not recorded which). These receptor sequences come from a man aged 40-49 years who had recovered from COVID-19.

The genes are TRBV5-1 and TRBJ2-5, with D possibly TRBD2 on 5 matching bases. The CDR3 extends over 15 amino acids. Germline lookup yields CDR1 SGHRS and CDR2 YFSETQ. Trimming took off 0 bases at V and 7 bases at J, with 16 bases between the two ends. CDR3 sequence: CASSLGGLGKGTQYF. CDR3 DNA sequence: TGCGCCAGCAGCTTGGGCGGGCTAGGTAAAGGGACCCAGTACTTC.

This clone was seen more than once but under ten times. The CDR3 here is CASSPGGEQFF. The CDR3 DNA reads as TGTGCCAGCAGTCCCGGGGGGGAGCAGTTCTTC. The rearrangement links TRBV6-2 or TRBV6-3 to TRBJ2-1; 7 bases align to TRBD2. The CDR3 loop spans 11 amino acids. Per the germline V gene, CDR1 is MNHEY and CDR2 is SVGEGT. After removal of 5 bases from V and 10 bases from J, the junction contained 2 bases not matched to a gene.

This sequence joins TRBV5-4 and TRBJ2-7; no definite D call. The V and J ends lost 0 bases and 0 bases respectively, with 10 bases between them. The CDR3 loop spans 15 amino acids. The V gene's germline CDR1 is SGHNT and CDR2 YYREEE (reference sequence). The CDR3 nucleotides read TGTGCCAGCAGCTTGGGGGCAGCAACCTCCTACGAGCAGTACTTC. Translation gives CASSLGAATSYEQYF. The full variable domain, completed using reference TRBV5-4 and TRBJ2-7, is ETGVTQSPTHLIKTRGQQVTLRCSSQSGHNTVSWYQQALGQGPQFIFQYYREEENGRGNFPPRFSGLQFPNYSSELNVNALELDDSALYLCASSLGAATSYEQYFGPGTRLTVT.

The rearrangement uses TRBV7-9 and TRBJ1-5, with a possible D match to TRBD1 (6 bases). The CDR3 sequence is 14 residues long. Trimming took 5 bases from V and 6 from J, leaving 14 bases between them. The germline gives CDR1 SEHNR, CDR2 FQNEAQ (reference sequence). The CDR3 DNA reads TGTGCCAGCAGCGTCACAGGGAGTACTCAGCCCCAGCATTTT. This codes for CASSVTGSTQPQHF. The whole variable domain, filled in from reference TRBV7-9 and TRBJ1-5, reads DTGVSQNPRHKITKRGQNVTFRCDPISEHNRLYWYRQTLGQGPEFLTYFQNEAQLEKSRLLSDRFSAERPKGSFSTLEIQRTEQGDSAMYLCASSVTGSTQPQHFGDGTRLSIL.

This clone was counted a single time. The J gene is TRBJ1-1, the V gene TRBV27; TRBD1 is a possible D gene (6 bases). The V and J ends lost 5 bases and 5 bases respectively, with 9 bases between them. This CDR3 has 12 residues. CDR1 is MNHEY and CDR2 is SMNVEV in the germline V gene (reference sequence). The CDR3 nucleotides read TGTGCCAGCAGTCACAGGGCAACTGAAGCTTTCTTT. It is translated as CASSHRATEAFF.

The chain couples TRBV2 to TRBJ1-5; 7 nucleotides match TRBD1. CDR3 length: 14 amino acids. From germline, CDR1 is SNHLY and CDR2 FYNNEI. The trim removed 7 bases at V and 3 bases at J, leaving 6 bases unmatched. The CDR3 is CASKDRTDNQPQHF. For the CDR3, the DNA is TGTGCCAGCAAGGACAGGACGGACAATCAGCCCCAGCATTTT.

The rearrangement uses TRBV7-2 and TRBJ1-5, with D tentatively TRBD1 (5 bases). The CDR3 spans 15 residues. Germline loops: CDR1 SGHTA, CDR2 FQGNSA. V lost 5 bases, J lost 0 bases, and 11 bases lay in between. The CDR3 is CASSDSSGSNQPQHF. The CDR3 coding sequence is TGTGCCAGCAGCGACAGTTCGGGTAGCAATCAGCCCCAGCATTTT.

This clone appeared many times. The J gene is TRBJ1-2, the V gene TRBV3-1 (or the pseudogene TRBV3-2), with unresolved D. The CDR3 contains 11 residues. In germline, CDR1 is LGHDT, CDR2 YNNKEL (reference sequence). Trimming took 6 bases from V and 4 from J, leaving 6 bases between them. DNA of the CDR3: TGTGCCAGCAGTTACAGCTATGGCTACACCTTC. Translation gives CASSYSYGYTF.

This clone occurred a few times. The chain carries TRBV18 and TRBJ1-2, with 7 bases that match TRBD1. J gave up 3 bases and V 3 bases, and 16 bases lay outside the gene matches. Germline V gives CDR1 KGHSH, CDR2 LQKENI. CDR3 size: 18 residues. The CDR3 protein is CASSPPRMGQTTDYGYTF. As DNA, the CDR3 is TGTGCCAGCTCACCGCCCCGTATGGGACAGACTACTGACTATGGCTACACCTTC.

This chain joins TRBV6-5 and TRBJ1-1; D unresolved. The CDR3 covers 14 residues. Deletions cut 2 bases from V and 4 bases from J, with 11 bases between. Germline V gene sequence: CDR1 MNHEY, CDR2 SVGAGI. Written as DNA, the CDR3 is TGTGCCAGCAGTTACATACTAGGAGTCACTGAAGCTTTCTTT. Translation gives CASSYILGVTEAFF.

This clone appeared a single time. DNA of the CDR3: TGTGCCAGCAGCTTAGCTGGTACGGGGGGTGCCGACGAGCAGTACTTC. It codes for CASSLAGTGGADEQYF. This chain joins TRBV7-2 and TRBJ2-7, with 7 positions matching TRBD2. The CDR3 consists of 16 residues. After removal of 0 bases from V and 5 bases from J, the junction contained 10 bases not matched to a gene. The germline gives CDR1 SGHTA, CDR2 FQGNSA.

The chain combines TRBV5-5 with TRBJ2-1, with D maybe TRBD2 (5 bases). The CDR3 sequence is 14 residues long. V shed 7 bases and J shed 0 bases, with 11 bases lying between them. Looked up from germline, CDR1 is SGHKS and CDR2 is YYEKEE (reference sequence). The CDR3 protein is CASGKGSSYNEQFF. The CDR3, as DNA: TGTGCCAGCGGGAAAGGGAGCTCCTACAATGAGCAGTTCTTC.

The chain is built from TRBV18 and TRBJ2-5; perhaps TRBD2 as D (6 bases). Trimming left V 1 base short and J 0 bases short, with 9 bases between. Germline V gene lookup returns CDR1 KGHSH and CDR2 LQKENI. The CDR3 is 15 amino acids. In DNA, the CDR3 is TGTGCCAGCTCACCACGGAGGGCACACCAAGAGACCCAGTACTTC. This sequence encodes CASSPRRAHQETQYF.

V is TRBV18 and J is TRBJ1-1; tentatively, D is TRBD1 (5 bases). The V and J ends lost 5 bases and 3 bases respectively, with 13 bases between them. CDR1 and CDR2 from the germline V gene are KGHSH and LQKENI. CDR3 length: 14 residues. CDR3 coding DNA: TGTGCCAGCTCAAAAACCACGGGGGACACTGAAGCTTTCTTT. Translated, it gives CASSKTTGDTEAFF.